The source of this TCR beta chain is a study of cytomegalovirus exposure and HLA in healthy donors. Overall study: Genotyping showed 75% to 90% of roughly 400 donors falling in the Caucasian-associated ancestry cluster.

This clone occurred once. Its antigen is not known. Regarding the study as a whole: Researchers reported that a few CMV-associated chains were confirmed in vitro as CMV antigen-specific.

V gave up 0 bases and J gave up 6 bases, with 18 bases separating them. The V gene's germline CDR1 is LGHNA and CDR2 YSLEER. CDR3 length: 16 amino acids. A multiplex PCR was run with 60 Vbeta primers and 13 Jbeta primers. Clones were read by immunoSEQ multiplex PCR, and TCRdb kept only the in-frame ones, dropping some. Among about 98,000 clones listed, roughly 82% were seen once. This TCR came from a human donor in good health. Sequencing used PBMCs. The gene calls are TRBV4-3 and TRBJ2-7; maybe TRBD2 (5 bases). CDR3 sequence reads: CASSQDWESHSREQYF. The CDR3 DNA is TGCGCCAGCAGCCAAGATTGGGAGTCCCACTCGCGCGAGCAGTACTTC.